This T cell receptor beta chain was retrieved from a study of cytomegalovirus exposure and HLA in healthy donors (dated by TCRdb to about 2017). Background for the entire study: According to a later analysis, one platform produced both the 120 validation repertoires and the 720 or so repertoires of the first cohort. High-throughput TCR immunosequencing, statistical association of individual TCRs with disease status, and machine learning were combined to predict cytomegalovirus infection status. The study aimed to test whether cataloging public T cell receptors could reveal signatures of past pathogen exposure. Along with the approximately 700-subject first cohort, a separate validation cohort of around 120 different subjects was used. The full study reports these points: Most TCR sequences were observed very rarely across donors, whereas some public TCRs were present in many individuals. Three of the identified cytomegalovirus-associated TCR beta chains were confirmed in vitro to be specific for cytomegalovirus antigens. A later analysis had no HLA typing for the validation cohort, so co-occurrence there was scored across all 130 or so repertoires. A total of roughly 160 TCR beta chains were listed by the study as associated with cytomegalovirus. In a later analysis, TCRs clustered in the first cohort were found to also tend to co-occur in the approximately 120 validation repertoires, with approximately 93% of cluster scores above 0. In both the original and validation cohorts, the classifier was reported to diagnose cytomegalovirus status with high specificity and sensitivity. According to the authors, the approach could potentially be generalized to other disease states and immunological phenotypes.

Donors formed part of the validation cohort, which comprised 120 subjects and was distinct from the first cohort of 670 or so subjects. As to this clone: It has no known antigen specificity. No qualities accompany the bases; no much larger clone lies one base away.

There are 17 amino acids in the CDR3, from cysteine to phenylalanine inclusive. Of the read, only the CDR3 DNA is kept; its 51 bases are in frame from base 1. Per the germline V gene, SGDLS is the CDR1 and YYNGEE is the CDR2. At the junction V is shortened by 3 bases and J by 0 bases; bases outside the gene matches: 6. Library preparation employed the immunoSEQ multiplex PCR assay. As for the original processing: To diagnose cytomegalovirus status from the catalog of TCR beta chain sequences, a statistical classification framework was built. The table comes from immuneACCESS by way of TCRdb, which keeps in-frame sequences with V and J called. Part of the clones is missing from these tables; in studies checked, under half for an unresolved V gene and the rest for unknown reasons. V and J calls and clone size are copied from that table; D and trimming were computed from the DNA. Across this sample there are about 130,000 clones, with 80% to 90% seen only once. 0.95% to 1.5% of the sample comes from the top ten.

This receptor chain uses TRBV9 and TRBJ1-3, with 10 central nucleotides matching TRBD1. The specimen was PBMCs. The TCR comes from a woman aged 18-30 years in good health and CMV-seronegative. CDR3 reads: CASSGRQGASSGNTIYF. The DNA reads TGTGCCAGCAGCGGAAGACAGGGGGCCTCCTCTGGAAACACCATATATTTT.